The 10 T cell receptor beta chains below come from one sample, sequenced in a study of T cell responses to AZD1222 COVID-19 vaccine. TCRdb's table, derived via immunoSEQ multiplex PCR, lists solely in-frame clones and lacks some. There are some 150,000 clones in the sample; roughly 92% occur only once, and about 1.3% lies in the top ten. Sequenced here: peripheral blood, sampled on day 0 of AZD1222 vaccination. The receptors stem from an adult in good health.

This clone is a singleton in its sample. This chain uses TRBV15 with TRBJ2-1, with TRBD1 matching 9 bases. Germline CDR1 LNHNV, CDR2 YYDKDF (reference sequence). V lost 0 bases to trimming and J lost 5 bases; unmatched junction nucleotides: 11. The CDR3 has 18 amino acids. CDR3 region: CATSRERTGGAWDNEQFF. The DNA for the CDR3 is TGTGCCACCAGCAGAGAAAGAACAGGGGGCGCTTGGGACAATGAGCAGTTCTTC. The whole variable domain, remainder taken from reference TRBV15 and TRBJ2-1, is DAMVIQNPRYQVTQFGKPVTLSCSQTLNHNVMYWYQQKSSQAPKLLFHYYDKDFNNEADTPDNFQSRRPNTSFCFLDIRSPGLGDTAMYLCATSRERTGGAWDNEQFFGPGTRLTVL.

Only one count was recorded for this clone. The chain uses TRBV11-2 and TRBJ1-2; D is unclear. CDR3 length: 14 amino acids. Germline-derived CDR1 and CDR2 are SGHAT and FQNNGV. V shed 3 bases and J shed 1 base, with 9 bases lying between them. CDR3 DNA sequence: TGTGCCAGCAGCTTCCACGGGCTTAACTATGGCTACACCTTC. This translates into CASSFHGLNYGYTF.

V gene TRBV7-2 combines with J gene TRBJ1-5; D not certain. The CDR3 extends over 15 amino acids. The V end lost 3 bases, the J end lost 7 bases, and 16 bases lay between the germline ends. In germline, CDR1 is SGHTA, CDR2 FQGNSA. The CDR3 coding sequence is TGTGCCAGCAGCTTCTTAAGTCCGTTTGGCCAGCCCCAGCATTTT. Protein sequence: CASSFLSPFGQPQHF.

The rearrangement links TRBV10-3 to TRBJ1-1; D is uncertain. The CDR3 has 14 residues. Germline V gene sequence: CDR1 ENHRY, CDR2 SYGVKD. Deletions cut 2 bases from V and 1 base from J, with 8 bases between. The CDR3, as DNA: TGTGCCATCAGTGAGGGCCAGACGAACACTGAAGCTTTCTTT. As protein: CAISEGQTNTEAFF.

The gene calls are TRBV5-6 and TRBJ1-2; D unclear. Germline V gives CDR1 SGHDT, CDR2 YYEEEE. The V end was cut by 0 bases, the J end by 1 base, with 13 bases between. The CDR3 is 16 residues long. The CDR3 DNA sequence: TGTGCCAGCAGCTTGGCGACGCCCGGAGATAACTATGGCTACACCTTC. This sequence encodes CASSLATPGDNYGYTF. Filled out from reference TRBV5-6 and TRBJ1-2, the complete variable domain reads DAGVTQSPTHLIKTRGQQVTLRCSPKSGHDTVSWYQQALGQGPQFIFQYYEEEERQRGNFPDRFSGHQFPNYSSELNVNALLLGDSALYLCASSLATPGDNYGYTFGSGTRLTVV.

The gene calls are TRBV18 and TRBJ1-3; 10 bases are a match to TRBD1. Germline CDR1 is KGHSH and CDR2 is LQKENI. The CDR3 runs 16 residues. The J segment lost 4 bases and the V segment lost 3 bases, leaving 6 bases of the junction unmatched. The CDR3: CASSPTDRGPGNTIYF. CDR3 in DNA: TGTGCCAGCTCACCCACCGACAGGGGGCCCGGAAACACCATATATTTT.

The chain couples TRBV11-2 to TRBJ2-3; 10 bases fit TRBD2. Germline V gene data show CDR1 as SGHAT and CDR2 as FQNNGV. This CDR3 spans 17 amino acids. Germline trimming cut 5 bases from V and 2 bases from J; bases unmatched to any gene: 10. The CDR3 loop reads CASSTTPLAGPTDTQYF. The CDR3 DNA follows: TGTGCCAGCAGCACCACCCCACTAGCGGGGCCCACAGATACGCAGTATTTT.

The rearrangement joins TRBV28 to TRBJ2-2; unclear D gene. Germline CDR1 is MDHEN and CDR2 is SYDVKM. V lost 3 bases, J lost 5 bases, and 16 bases lay in between. This CDR3 spans 16 amino acids. The DNA for the CDR3 is TGTGCCAGCAGTTTTGGACCTAACTCGAGGACCGGGGAGCTGTTTTTT. As protein: CASSFGPNSRTGELFF.

This clone was seen only once. The V and J genes are TRBV28 and TRBJ1-4; D uncertain. Trimming cost V 3 bases and J 8 bases, with 13 bases left between them. Germline CDR1 is MDHEN and CDR2 is SYDVKM. The CDR3 contains 14 residues. The DNA for the CDR3 is TGTGCCAGCAGTTTGGCGGCCGTGAGGGAAAAACTGTTTTTT. It encodes CASSLAAVREKLFF.

V usage is TRBV3-1 (or the pseudogene TRBV3-2) and J usage is TRBJ1-1, with 8 bases matching TRBD1. Germline CDR1 and CDR2: LGHDT and YNNKEL (reference sequence). V gave up 4 bases and J gave up 3 bases; unmatched junction bases: 7. The CDR3 sequence is 15 residues long. The CDR3 spells CASSRGQGWDTEAFF. CDR3 sequence (DNA): TGTGCCAGCAGCCGCGGACAGGGCTGGGACACTGAAGCTTTCTTT.